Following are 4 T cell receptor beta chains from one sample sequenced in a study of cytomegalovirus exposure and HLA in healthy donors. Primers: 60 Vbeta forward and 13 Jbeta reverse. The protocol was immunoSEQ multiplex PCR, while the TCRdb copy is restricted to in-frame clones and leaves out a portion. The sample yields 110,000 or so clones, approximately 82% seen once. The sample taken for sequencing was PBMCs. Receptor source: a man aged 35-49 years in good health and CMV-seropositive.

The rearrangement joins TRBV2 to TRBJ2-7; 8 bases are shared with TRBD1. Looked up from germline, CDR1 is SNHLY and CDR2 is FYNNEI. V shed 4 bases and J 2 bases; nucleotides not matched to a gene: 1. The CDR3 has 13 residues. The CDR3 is CASSGQGPYEQYF. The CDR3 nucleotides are TGTGCCAGCAGTGGACAGGGGCCCTACGAGCAGTACTTC.

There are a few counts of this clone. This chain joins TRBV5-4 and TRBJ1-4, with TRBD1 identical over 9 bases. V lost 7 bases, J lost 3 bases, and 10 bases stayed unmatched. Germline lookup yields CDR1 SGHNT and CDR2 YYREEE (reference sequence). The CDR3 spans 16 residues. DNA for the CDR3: TGTGCCAGCTCACCACAGGGGGCGTTGGCTAATGAAAAACTGTTTTTT. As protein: CASSPQGALANEKLFF.

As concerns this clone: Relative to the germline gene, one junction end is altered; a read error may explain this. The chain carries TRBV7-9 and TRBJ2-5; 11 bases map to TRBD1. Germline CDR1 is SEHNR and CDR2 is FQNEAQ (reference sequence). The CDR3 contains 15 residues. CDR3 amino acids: CSSSRDRGYQETQYF. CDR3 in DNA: TGTTCCAGCAGCCGGGACAGGGGGTACCAAGAGACCCAGTACTTC.

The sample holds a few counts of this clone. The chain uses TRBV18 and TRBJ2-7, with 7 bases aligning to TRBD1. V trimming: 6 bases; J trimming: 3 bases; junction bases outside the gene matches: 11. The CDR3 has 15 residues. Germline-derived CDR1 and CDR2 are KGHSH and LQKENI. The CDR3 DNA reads TGTGCCAGCTCTCGTAATCCGGGACAGAGCTACGAGCAGTACTTC. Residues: CASSRNPGQSYEQYF.